The clone carrying this TCR beta chain appeared a few times. Its matching antigen is unknown. The data were taken from a study of T cells in Graves' hyperthyroidism and ophthalmopathy. General study findings and limits: Most thyroid clonotypes expanded above 0.001 appeared in blood too.

The CDR3 runs to 14 residues. The germline V gene has CDR1 MNHEY and CDR2 SMNVEV (reference sequence). Trimming stripped 3 bases from V and 6 bases from J, with 12 bases between. There were TCR beta CDR3 regions amplified from RNA transcripts. TCR CDR3 underwent first-round RT-PCR with the HTBI primer set. TCRdb itself ran the multiplex PCR reads through MiXCR, one entry per CDR3 protein. Among approximately 710,000 distinct CDR3 sequences, roughly a sixth were seen once, and the ten largest hold roughly a sixth. Newly diagnosed hyperthyroidism patients aged 18 to 65 years had disease lasting under 2 months.

Sequenced input: blood. The rearrangement uses TRBV27 and TRBJ1-5; D gene ambiguous. This sequence was found in a man over 45 with Graves' hyperthyroidism. In DNA, the CDR3 is TGTGCCAGCAGTTTTCGGCGGGAGGGTCAGCCCCAGCATTTT. As protein: CASSFRREGQPQHF.